The 21 T cell receptor beta chains below come from one sample, sequenced in a study of cytomegalovirus exposure and HLA in healthy donors. With 60 Vbeta and 13 Jbeta primers, the PCR was carried out. TCRdb's table, derived via immunoSEQ multiplex PCR, lists solely in-frame clones and lacks some. The table records approximately 290,000 clones, 80% of them present only once. The sample was PBMCs. These receptors were collected from a girl aged 2-15 years in good health and CMV-seronegative.

The chain uses TRBV7-6 and TRBJ2-5, with a weak D call TRBD1 (7 bases). Germline-derived CDR1 and CDR2 are SGHVS and FNYEAQ. V was cut by 1 base and J by 7 bases, with 22 bases left in between. The CDR3 contains 17 residues. This chain's CDR3 is CASSLERFGGGGGTQYF. Written as DNA, the CDR3 is TGTGCCAGCAGCTTAGAAAGATTCGGAGGGGGCGGTGGGACCCAGTACTTC.

The J gene is TRBJ2-5, the V gene TRBV5-6, with D perhaps matching TRBD1 (6 bases). TRBJ2-7 explains the end of the DNA better; the J call may be wrong. The CDR3 is 13 amino acids. Germline V gene sequence: CDR1 SGHDT, CDR2 YYEEEE. DNA of the CDR3: TGTGCCAGCAGTCGAATGGACAGCTACGAGCAGTACTTC. Its translation: CASSRMDSYEQYF.

The gene calls are TRBV12-5 and TRBJ2-7; TRBD1 is a possible D gene (6 bases). This CDR3 comprises 14 residues. Per germline, CDR1 LGHNT and CDR2 FRNRAP. V lost 6 bases and J 2 bases, leaving 14 bases between the germline ends. In DNA form, the CDR3 reads TGTGCTAGTGGACTGACAGGCTCAACCTACGAGCAGTACTTC. Amino acids: CASGLTGSTYEQYF.

This chain joins TRBV18 and TRBJ1-5; D is perhaps TRBD1 (5 bases). This CDR3 spans 16 amino acids. The germline V gene has CDR1 KGHSH and CDR2 LQKENI. V lost 1 base, J lost 6 bases, and 16 bases lay in between. Written as DNA, the CDR3 is TGTGCCAGCTCACCACTGGGTGGGCAGGGAATTCAGCCCCAGCATTTT. Its protein is CASSPLGGQGIQPQHF.

This chain connects TRBV6-5 to TRBJ2-3, with D perhaps matching TRBD1 (6 bases). Trimming left V 0 bases short and J 4 bases short, with 11 bases between. CDR3 size: 15 residues. Germline V gives CDR1 MNHEY, CDR2 SVGAGI. Here the CDR3 DNA reads TGTGCCAGCAGTTACTCGATGGGACAATCAGATACGCAGTATTTT. This gives the protein CASSYSMGQSDTQYF.

The chain recombines TRBV28 with TRBJ1-2; TRBD1 matches at 11 bases. CDR1 MDHEN and CDR2 SYDVKM come from the germline V gene. This CDR3 spans 17 amino acids. With V trimmed by 8 bases and J by 2 bases, 13 bases remained unmatched. The CDR3 nucleotides read TGTGCCAGCGGCTCTCTGCTGAGGGACAGGGGGAACTATGGCTACACCTTC. It encodes CASGSLLRDRGNYGYTF.

The V and J genes are TRBV5-4 and TRBJ1-4; unclear D gene. The CDR3 loop spans 12 amino acids. Trimming pared 0 bases from V and 10 bases from J, leaving 7 bases between. The V gene's germline CDR1 is SGHNT and CDR2 YYREEE (reference sequence). DNA for the CDR3: TGTGCCAGCAGCTTGGGGCAGTCAAAACTGTTTTTT. Amino acids: CASSLGQSKLFF.

CDR3 coding DNA: TGTGCCAGCAGCGTAGGGACTAGCTCGGATGAGCAGTTCTTC. Amino acid sequence: CASSVGTSSDEQFF. V is TRBV9 and J is TRBJ2-1, with 8 bases fitting TRBD2. The germline V gene encodes CDR1 SGDLS and CDR2 YYNGEE. The CDR3 totals 14 residues. Trimming cost V 0 bases and J 8 bases; bases outside gene matches: 4.

V usage is TRBV7-2 and J usage is TRBJ2-5, with a tentative D call TRBD2 (6 bases). The germline CDR1 and CDR2 sequences are SGHTA and FQGNSA. CDR3 length: 13 amino acids. V was shortened by 6 bases and J by 7 bases, with 15 bases between the two germline ends. The CDR3, as DNA: TGTGCCAGCAGTCCCAGACTGGAGGGGACCCAGTACTTC. Its protein product is CASSPRLEGTQYF.

This sequence joins TRBV6-1 and TRBJ2-1; D unresolved. CDR3 length: 12 amino acids. Germline V lookup: CDR1 MNHNS, CDR2 SASEGT. V lost 4 bases, J lost 7 bases, and 8 bases lay in between. The CDR3 DNA reads TGTGCCAGCAGTGTCCTTACAAATGAGCAGTTCTTC. It codes for CASSVLTNEQFF.

The V call is TRBV6-6, the J call TRBJ2-2; possible D gene TRBD1, 5 bases. CDR3 length: 14 amino acids. Trimming took 2 bases from V and 7 from J, leaving 11 bases between them. CDR1 and CDR2 from the germline V gene are MNHNY and SVGAGI (reference sequence). The CDR3 here is CASSYVGPGGELFF. The CDR3 DNA reads TGTGCCAGCAGTTACGTGGGGCCGGGCGGGGAGCTGTTTTTT.

This chain uses TRBV28 with TRBJ1-2; 7 nucleotides match TRBD1. The germline gives CDR1 MDHEN, CDR2 SYDVKM. Trimming cost V 6 bases and J 3 bases; bases outside gene matches: 7. The CDR3 covers 14 residues. The CDR3 region has the DNA TGTGCCAGCAGACCCGGGACAGACTACTATGGCTACACCTTC. Translated, it gives CASRPGTDYYGYTF.

The chain is built from TRBV6-6 and TRBJ1-3; D uncertain. The CDR3 sequence is 13 residues long. CDR1 and CDR2 from the germline V gene are MNHNY and SVGAGI (reference sequence). Trimming took off 0 bases at V and 4 bases at J, with 4 bases between the two ends. The CDR3 nucleotides are TGTGCCAGCAGTTACTCCGCGGGAAACACCATATATTTT. Its protein is CASSYSAGNTIYF.

This rearrangement joins TRBV11-2 to TRBJ2-5, with D maybe TRBD1 (7 bases). V dropped 1 base and J dropped 4 bases, with 13 bases sitting between them. The CDR3 runs 15 residues. Germline CDR1 is SGHAT and CDR2 is FQNNGV. CDR3 DNA sequence: TGTGCCAGCAGCTTAGGCCCCCAGGGGGGAGAGACCCAGTACTTC. Translating it yields CASSLGPQGGETQYF.

This chain links TRBV29-1 with TRBJ1-2; D ambiguous. Trimming removed 5 bases from V and 0 bases from J, with 13 bases in between. Germline-derived CDR1 and CDR2 are SQVTM and ANQGSEA. This CDR3 spans 14 amino acids. DNA of the CDR3: TGCAGCGTTTTCGGAGGTGCAACTAACTATGGCTACACCTTC. Its protein product is CSVFGGATNYGYTF.

This clone has more than one count but fewer than ten. The chain recombines TRBV4-2 with TRBJ2-3; 10 nucleotides align to TRBD2. There are 20 residues in the CDR3. V was pared by 0 bases and J by 4 bases, with 16 bases of the junction left unmatched. Germline values: CDR1 LGHNA, CDR2 YNFKEQ. The CDR3 here is CASSQESARYASGSPDTQYF. As DNA, the CDR3 is TGTGCCAGCAGCCAAGAGTCTGCTAGGTATGCTAGCGGGAGCCCAGATACGCAGTATTTT.

A few counts support this clone. The rearrangement links TRBV4-1 to TRBJ2-1; tentative D call: TRBD2 (6 bases). The germline V and J ends were trimmed by 1 base and 8 bases, with 9 bases remaining between them. The CDR3 runs to 13 residues. Germline assignment: CDR1 MGHRA and CDR2 YSYEKL. CDR3 DNA sequence: TGCGCCAGCAGCCAAGTGTCTAGCGATGAGCAGTTCTTC. This encodes CASSQVSSDEQFF.

The gene calls are TRBV30 and TRBJ1-1, with D tentatively TRBD1 (5 bases). CDR3 length: 15 amino acids. Per the germline V gene, CDR1 is GTSNPN and CDR2 is SVGIG (reference sequence). Between the trimmed V and J ends, which lost 4 bases and 1 base, there was a span of 16 bases. CDR3 residues: CAWIPIGGANTEAFF. The CDR3, as DNA: TGTGCCTGGATCCCGATCGGAGGGGCGAACACTGAAGCTTTCTTT.

The chain carries TRBV28 and TRBJ2-5; D perhaps matches TRBD1 (6 bases). Matching the DNA end better, TRBJ2-7 makes the J call doubtful. Germline V gene lookup returns CDR1 MDHEN and CDR2 SYDVKM. The CDR3 totals 13 residues. Here the CDR3 DNA reads TGTGCCAGCAGTCCCGGACAGACCTACGAGCAGTACTTC. This encodes CASSPGQTYEQYF.

This chain connects TRBV7-3 to TRBJ2-3, with TRBD2 as a possible D gene (5 bases). The CDR3 is made up of 15 amino acids. Trimming cost V 1 base and J 3 bases, with 11 bases left between them. Germline V lookup: CDR1 SGHTA, CDR2 FQGTGA. CDR3 coding DNA: TGTGCCAGCAGCTTAATGGCCCCGGGAACAGATACGCAGTATTTT. It codes for CASSLMAPGTDTQYF. Full variable domain (rest looked up from reference TRBV7-3 and TRBJ2-3): GAGVSQTPSNKVTEKGKYVELRCDPISGHTALYWYRQSLGQGPEFLIYFQGTGAADDSGLPNDRFFAVRPEGSVSTLKIQRTERGDSAVYLCASSLMAPGTDTQYFGPGTRLTVL.

The table lists this clone with a count of one. The junction departs from the called germline gene at one end, perhaps through a read error. The chain carries TRBV7-9 and TRBJ1-5; 9 nucleotides agree with TRBD1. There are 16 residues in the CDR3. Germline CDR1 is SEHNR and CDR2 is FQNEAQ (reference sequence). The CDR3 nucleotides read TGTTCCAGCAGCTTGGGGACAGGGACCCGCAATCAGCCCCAGCATTTT. Its translation: CSSSLGTGTRNQPQHF.